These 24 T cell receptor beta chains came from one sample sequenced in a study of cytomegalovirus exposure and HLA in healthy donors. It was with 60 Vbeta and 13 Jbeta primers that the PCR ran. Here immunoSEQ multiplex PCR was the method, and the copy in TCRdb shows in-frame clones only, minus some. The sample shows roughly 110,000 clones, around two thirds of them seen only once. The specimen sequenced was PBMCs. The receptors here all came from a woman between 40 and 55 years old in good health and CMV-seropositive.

CDR3 sequence reads: CASSLGLQETQYF. DNA for the CDR3: TGTGCCAGCAGCCTGGGACTTCAAGAGACCCAGTACTTC. This chain joins TRBV28 and TRBJ2-5; TRBD2 might be the D (6 bases). V lost 6 bases, J lost 2 bases, and 10 bases lay in between. This CDR3 has 13 residues. Germline V gene data show CDR1 as MDHEN and CDR2 as SYDVKM.

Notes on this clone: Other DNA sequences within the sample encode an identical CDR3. DNA of the CDR3: TGTGCCAGCAGTTACACATTACAAGTTAATTCACCCCTCCACTTT. Protein sequence: CASSYTLQVNSPLHF. The rearrangement links TRBV6-5 to TRBJ1-6; no definite D call. The germline V and J ends were trimmed by 2 bases and 6 bases, with 11 bases remaining between them. The CDR3 contains 15 residues. The germline gives CDR1 MNHEY, CDR2 SVGAGI.

The chain's CDR3 is CASTVDSSYNEQFF. DNA for the CDR3: TGTGCCAGCACCGTCGACAGCTCCTACAATGAGCAGTTCTTC. The V and J genes are TRBV2 and TRBJ2-1; a possible D gene is TRBD1 (5 bases). The V end lost 7 bases, the J end lost 0 bases, and 10 bases lay between the germline ends. CDR1 and CDR2 (germline): SNHLY, FYNNEI. The CDR3 is 14 amino acids.

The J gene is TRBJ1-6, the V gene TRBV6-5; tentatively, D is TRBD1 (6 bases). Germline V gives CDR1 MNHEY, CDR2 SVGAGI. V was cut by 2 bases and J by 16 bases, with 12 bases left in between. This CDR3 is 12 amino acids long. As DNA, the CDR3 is TGTGCCAGCAGTTACCCGGACAGCCGACTCCACTTT. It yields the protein CASSYPDSRLHF.

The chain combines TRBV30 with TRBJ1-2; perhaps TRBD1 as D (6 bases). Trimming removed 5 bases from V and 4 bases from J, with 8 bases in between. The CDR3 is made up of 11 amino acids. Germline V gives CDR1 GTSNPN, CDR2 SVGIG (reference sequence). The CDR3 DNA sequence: TGTGCCTGGTCGGACAGCTATGGCTACACCTTC. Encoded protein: CAWSDSYGYTF.

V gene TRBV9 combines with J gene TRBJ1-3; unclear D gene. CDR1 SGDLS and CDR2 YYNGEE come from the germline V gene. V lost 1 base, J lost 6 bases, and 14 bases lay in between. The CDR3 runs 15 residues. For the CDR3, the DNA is TGTGCCAGCAGCGTATATCCAGTCGGGGTAAACACCATATATTTT. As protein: CASSVYPVGVNTIYF.

CDR3 region: CASSYAGGGGLPYEQYF. In DNA, the CDR3 is TGCGCCAGCAGCTACGCGGGCGGGGGGGGACTTCCCTACGAGCAGTACTTC. The chain combines TRBV5-1 with TRBJ2-7, with 9 bases lining up with TRBD2. The CDR3 sequence is 17 residues long. V dropped 3 bases and J dropped 2; count of bases not matched to a gene: 12. The V gene's germline CDR1 is SGHRS and CDR2 YFSETQ. Complete variable domain (other parts from reference TRBV5-1 and TRBJ2-7): KAGVTQTPRYLIKTRGQQVTLSCSPISGHRSVSWYQQTPGQGLQFLFEYFSETQRNKGNFPGRFSGRQFSNSRSEMNVSTLELGDSALYLCASSYAGGGGLPYEQYFGPGTRLTVT.

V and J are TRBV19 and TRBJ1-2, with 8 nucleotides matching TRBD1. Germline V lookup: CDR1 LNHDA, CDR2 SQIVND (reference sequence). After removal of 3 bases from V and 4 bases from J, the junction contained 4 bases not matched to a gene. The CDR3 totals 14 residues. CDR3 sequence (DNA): TGTGCCAGTAGTATGGGTCAGGGGGCCTATGGCTACACCTTC. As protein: CASSMGQGAYGYTF.

The CDR3: CASSLEQGLSGYTF. In DNA, the CDR3 is TGTGCCAGCAGCCTTGAACAGGGTCTGAGTGGCTACACCTTC. J is TRBJ1-2 and V is TRBV5-5, with D possibly being TRBD1 (6 bases). V was cut by 4 bases and J by 7 bases, with 17 bases left in between. There are 14 residues in the CDR3. CDR1 and CDR2 from the germline V gene are SGHKS and YYEKEE (reference sequence).

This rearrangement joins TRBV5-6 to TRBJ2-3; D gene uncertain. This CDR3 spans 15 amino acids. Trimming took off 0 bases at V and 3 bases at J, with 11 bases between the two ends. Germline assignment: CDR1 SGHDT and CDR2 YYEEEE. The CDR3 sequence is CASSLGPPGTDTQYF. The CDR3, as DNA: TGTGCCAGCAGCTTGGGACCGCCCGGGACAGATACGCAGTATTTT.

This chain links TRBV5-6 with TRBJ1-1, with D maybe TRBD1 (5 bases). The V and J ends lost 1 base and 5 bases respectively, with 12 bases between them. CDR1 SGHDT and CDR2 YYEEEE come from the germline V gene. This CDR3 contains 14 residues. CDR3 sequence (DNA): TGTGCCAGCAGCTTGAGAGGGGAGGGGACTGAAGCTTTCTTT. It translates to CASSLRGEGTEAFF.

The chain's CDR3 is CASSGLQAPRNTIYF. DNA for the CDR3: TGTGCCAGCAGCGGACTCCAGGCTCCGAGGAACACCATATATTTT. This sequence joins TRBV2 and TRBJ1-3; no clear D gene. Germline CDR1 reads SNHLY; CDR2 reads FYNNEI. The CDR3 is 15 amino acids. V lost 6 bases to trimming and J lost 7 bases, with 19 bases between them.

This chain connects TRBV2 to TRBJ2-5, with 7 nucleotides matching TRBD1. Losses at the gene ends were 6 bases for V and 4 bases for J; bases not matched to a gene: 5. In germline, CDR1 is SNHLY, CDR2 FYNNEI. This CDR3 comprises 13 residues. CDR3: CASSLRQGETQYF. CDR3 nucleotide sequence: TGTGCCAGCAGCTTAAGACAGGGAGAGACCCAGTACTTC.

CDR3 region: CAWSIAGGSTDTQYF. Here the CDR3 DNA reads TGTGCCTGGAGCATAGCGGGGGGGAGCACAGATACGCAGTATTTT. The rearrangement uses TRBV30 and TRBJ2-3, with 11 bases fitting TRBD2. The germline V gene encodes CDR1 GTSNPN and CDR2 SVGIG (reference sequence). The V and J ends lost 3 bases and 0 bases, in that order; junction bases with no gene match: 2. The CDR3 is 15 amino acids.

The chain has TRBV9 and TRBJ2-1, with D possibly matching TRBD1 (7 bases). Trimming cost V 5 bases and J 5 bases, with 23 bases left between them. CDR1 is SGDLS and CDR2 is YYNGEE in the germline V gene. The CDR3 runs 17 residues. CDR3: CASSPTPGDRLHNEQFF. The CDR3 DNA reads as TGTGCCAGCAGTCCTACTCCGGGGGACAGATTACACAATGAGCAGTTCTTC.

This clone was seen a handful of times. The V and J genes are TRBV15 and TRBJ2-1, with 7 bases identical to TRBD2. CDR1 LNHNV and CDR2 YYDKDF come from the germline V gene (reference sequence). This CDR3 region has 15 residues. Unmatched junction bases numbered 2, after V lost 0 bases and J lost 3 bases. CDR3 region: CATSRERGIYNEQFF. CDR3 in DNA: TGTGCCACCAGCAGAGAGCGGGGGATCTACAATGAGCAGTTCTTC. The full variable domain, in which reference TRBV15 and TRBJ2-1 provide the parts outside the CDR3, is DAMVIQNPRYQVTQFGKPVTLSCSQTLNHNVMYWYQQKSSQAPKLLFHYYDKDFNNEADTPDNFQSRRPNTSFCFLDIRSPGLGDTAMYLCATSRERGIYNEQFFGPGTRLTVL.

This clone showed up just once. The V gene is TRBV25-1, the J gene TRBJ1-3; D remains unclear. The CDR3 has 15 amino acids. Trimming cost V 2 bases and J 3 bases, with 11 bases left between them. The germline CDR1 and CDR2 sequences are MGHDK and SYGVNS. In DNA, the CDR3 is TGTGCCAGCAGTGAAGCGGGCGGAGTTGGAAACACCATATATTTT. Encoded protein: CASSEAGGVGNTIYF.

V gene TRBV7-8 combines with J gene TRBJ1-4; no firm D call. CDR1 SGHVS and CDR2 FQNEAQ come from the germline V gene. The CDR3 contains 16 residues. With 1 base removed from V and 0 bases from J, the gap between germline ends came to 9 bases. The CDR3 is CASSLVGYPTNEKLFF. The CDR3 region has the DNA TGTGCCAGCAGCTTAGTCGGGTACCCAACTAATGAAAAACTGTTTTTT.

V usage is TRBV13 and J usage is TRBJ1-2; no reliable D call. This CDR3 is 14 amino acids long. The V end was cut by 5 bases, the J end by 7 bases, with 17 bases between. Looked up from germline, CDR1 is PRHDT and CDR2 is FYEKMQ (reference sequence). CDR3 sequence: CASSLLTPSGGYTF. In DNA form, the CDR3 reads TGTGCCAGCAGCCTCCTTACTCCCTCGGGTGGCTACACCTTC.

CDR3 nucleotides: TGTGCCAGCAGCCCGGGTTTAGAGGGCTACACCTTC. This gives the protein CASSPGLEGYTF. V is TRBV6-5 and J is TRBJ1-2; D remains unclear. The V end lost 6 bases, the J end lost 8 bases, and 13 bases lay between the germline ends. CDR3 size: 12 residues. Germline loops: CDR1 MNHEY, CDR2 SVGAGI.

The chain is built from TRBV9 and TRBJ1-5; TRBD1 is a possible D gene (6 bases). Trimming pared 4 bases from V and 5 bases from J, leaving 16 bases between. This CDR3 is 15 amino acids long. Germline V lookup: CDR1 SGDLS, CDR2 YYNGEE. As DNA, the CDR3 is TGTGCCAGCAGCCCTACCCAGGGGTTAGATCAGCCCCAGCATTTT. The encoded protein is CASSPTQGLDQPQHF. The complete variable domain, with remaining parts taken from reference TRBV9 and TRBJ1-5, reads DSGVTQTPKHLITATGQRVTLRCSPRSGDLSVYWYQQSLDQGLQFLIQYYNGEERAKGNILERFSAQQFPDLHSELNLSSLELGDSALYFCASSPTQGLDQPQHFGDGTRLSIL.

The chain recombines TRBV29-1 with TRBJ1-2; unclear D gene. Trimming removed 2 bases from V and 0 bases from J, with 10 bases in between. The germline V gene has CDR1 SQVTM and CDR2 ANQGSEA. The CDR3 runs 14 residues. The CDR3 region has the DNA TGCAGCGTTGAAACAGACAACCCTAACTATGGCTACACCTTC. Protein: CSVETDNPNYGYTF.

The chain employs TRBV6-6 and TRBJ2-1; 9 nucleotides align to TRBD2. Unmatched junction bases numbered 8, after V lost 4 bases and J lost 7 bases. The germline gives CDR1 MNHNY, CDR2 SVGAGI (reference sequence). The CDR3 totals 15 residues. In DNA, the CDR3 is TGTGCCAGCAGTTTACCCGGACTAGCGTCGAATGAGCAGTTCTTC. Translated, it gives CASSLPGLASNEQFF.

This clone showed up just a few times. CDR3 amino acids: CATSSRGQAHQPQHF. The CDR3 nucleotides read TGTGCCACCAGCAGTAGGGGACAGGCCCATCAGCCCCAGCATTTT. The chain couples TRBV15 to TRBJ1-5; 8 bases fit TRBD1. From germline, CDR1 is LNHNV and CDR2 YYDKDF (reference sequence). The CDR3 runs 15 residues. The V gene end was trimmed by 3 bases and the J gene end by 5 bases; junction bases not matched to a gene: 6.